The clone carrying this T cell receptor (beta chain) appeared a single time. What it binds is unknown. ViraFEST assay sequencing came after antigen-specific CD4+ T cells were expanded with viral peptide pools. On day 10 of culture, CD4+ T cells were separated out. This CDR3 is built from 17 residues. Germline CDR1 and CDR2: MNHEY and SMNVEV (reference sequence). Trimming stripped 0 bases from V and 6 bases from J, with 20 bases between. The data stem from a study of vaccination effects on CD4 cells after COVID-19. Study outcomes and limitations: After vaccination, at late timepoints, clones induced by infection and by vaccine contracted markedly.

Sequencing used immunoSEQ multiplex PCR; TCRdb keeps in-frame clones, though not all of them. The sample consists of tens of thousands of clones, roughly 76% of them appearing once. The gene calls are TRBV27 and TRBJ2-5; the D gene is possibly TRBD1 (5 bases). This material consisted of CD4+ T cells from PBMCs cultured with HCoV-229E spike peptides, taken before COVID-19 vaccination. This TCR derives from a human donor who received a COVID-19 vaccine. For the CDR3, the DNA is TGTGCCAGCAGTTTATCGTGGGGTCAGGGTCCCGTAAAGACCCAGTACTTC. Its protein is CASSLSWGQGPVKTQYF.